Reported below is one T cell receptor beta chain. Its antigen is undetermined. The CDR3 consists of 18 residues. V lost 2 bases to trimming and J lost 9 bases; unmatched junction nucleotides: 18. The germline V gene encodes CDR1 SGHAT and CDR2 FQDESV (reference sequence). Isolation of CD4+ naive, central memory, regulatory and stem cell-like memory cells was achieved by sorting via CD45RO/CCR7/CD25/CD127/CD95/CD27. Expressed TCRB transcripts were sequenced because the isolated RNA had all been reverse transcribed beforehand. Using immunoSEQ multiplex PCR, the repertoire was profiled, and TCRdb retains in-frame clones only, with some absent. The sample has roughly 24,000 clones; about 69% are singletons. This entry comes from a study of beta chain features in type 1 diabetes. Study at large: Patients and healthy donors were similar in age, gender and cell yields. Study conclusions and caveats: Across all four CD4+ subsets, people with type 1 diabetes showed modestly shorter TCRB CDR3s.

Specimen: Tregs from blood. This clonotype originated in a man between 18 and 35 years old with type 1 diabetes. V and J are TRBV11-1 and TRBJ2-1, with 8 bases matching TRBD2. CDR3 DNA sequence: TGTGCCAGCAGCTTACCCCCCGTTATGAGCGGGAGCTGGGTTGAGCAGTTCTTC. Protein sequence: CASSLPPVMSGSWVEQFF. The variable domain in full, completed from reference TRBV11-1 and TRBJ2-1, reads EAEVAQSPRYKITEKSQAVAFWCDPISGHATLYWYRQILGQGPELLVQFQDESVVDDSQLPKDRFSAERLKGVDSTLKIQPAELGDSAMYLCASSLPPVMSGSWVEQFFGPGTRLTVL.